This T cell receptor beta chain was captured by sequencing in a study of blood T cells in healthy people across ages. A J-beta primer mix and a sample-barcoded 5' primer were used in a second PCR of about 7 to 12 cycles. TCRdb reprocessed the 5' RACE reads via MiXCR and lists one record per CDR3 protein. The table has about 1.5 million distinct CDR3 sequences, approximately 43% seen once; the top ten hold about 4%. The V end lost 4 bases, the J end lost 6 bases, and 13 bases lay between the germline ends. The V gene's germline CDR1 is SEHNR and CDR2 FQNEAQ (reference sequence). The CDR3 extends over 15 amino acids.

The gene calls are TRBV7-9 and TRBJ1-6, with D uncertain. The TCR originated in a woman aged 18 to 35 in good health. The sequencing input was blood. The CDR3 reads CASSSETDPNSPLHF. CDR3 nucleotide sequence: TGTGCCAGCAGCTCGGAGACGGATCCTAATTCACCCCTCCACTTT.